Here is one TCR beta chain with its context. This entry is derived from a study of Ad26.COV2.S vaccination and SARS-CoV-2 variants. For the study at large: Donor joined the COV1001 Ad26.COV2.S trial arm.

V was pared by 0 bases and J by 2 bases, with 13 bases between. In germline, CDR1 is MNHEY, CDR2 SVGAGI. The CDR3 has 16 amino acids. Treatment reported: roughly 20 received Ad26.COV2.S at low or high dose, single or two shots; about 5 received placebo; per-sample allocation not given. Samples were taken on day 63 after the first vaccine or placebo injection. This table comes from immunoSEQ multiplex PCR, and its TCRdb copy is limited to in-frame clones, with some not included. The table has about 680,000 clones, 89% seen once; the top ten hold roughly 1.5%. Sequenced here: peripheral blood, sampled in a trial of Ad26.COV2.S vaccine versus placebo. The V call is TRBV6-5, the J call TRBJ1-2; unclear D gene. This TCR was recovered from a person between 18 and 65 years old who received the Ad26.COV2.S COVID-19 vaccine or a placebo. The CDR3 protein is CASSYSFPTANYGYTF. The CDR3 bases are TGTGCCAGCAGTTACTCTTTCCCAACAGCAAACTATGGCTACACCTTC.